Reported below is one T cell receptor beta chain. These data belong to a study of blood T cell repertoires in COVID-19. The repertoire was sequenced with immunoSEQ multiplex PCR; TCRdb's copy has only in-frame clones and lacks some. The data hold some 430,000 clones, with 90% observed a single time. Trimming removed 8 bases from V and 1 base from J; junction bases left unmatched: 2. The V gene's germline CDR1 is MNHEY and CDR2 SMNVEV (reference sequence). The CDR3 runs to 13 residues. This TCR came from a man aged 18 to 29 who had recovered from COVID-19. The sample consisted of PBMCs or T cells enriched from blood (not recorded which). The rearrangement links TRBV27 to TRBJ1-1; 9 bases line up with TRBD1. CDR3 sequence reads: CASQTGGNTEAFF. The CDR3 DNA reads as TGTGCCAGCCAGACAGGGGGGAACACTGAAGCTTTCTTT.